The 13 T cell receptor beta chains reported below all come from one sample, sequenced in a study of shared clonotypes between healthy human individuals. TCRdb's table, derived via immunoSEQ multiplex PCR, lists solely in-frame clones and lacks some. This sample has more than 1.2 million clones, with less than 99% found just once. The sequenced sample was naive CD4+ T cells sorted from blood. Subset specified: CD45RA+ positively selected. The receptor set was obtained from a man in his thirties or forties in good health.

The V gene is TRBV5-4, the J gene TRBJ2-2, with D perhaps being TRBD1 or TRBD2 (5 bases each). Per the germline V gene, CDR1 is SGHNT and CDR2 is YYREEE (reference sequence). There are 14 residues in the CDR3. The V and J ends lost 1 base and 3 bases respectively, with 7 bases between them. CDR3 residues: CASSLRDDTGELFF. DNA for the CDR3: TGTGCCAGCAGCTTGAGGGACGACACCGGGGAGCTGTTTTTT.

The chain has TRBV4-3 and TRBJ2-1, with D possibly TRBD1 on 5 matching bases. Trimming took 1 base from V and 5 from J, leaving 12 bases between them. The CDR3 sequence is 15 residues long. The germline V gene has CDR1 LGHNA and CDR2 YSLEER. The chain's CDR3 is CASSQGTIRNNEQFF. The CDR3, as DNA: TGCGCCAGCAGCCAAGGGACAATCAGAAACAATGAGCAGTTCTTC.

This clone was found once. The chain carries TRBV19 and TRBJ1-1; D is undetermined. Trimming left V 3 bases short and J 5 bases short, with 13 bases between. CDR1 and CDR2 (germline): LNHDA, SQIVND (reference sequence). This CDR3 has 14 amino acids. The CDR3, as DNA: TGTGCCAGTAGTATTTCTGCCCGAGCGACTGAAGCTTTCTTT. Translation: CASSISARATEAFF.

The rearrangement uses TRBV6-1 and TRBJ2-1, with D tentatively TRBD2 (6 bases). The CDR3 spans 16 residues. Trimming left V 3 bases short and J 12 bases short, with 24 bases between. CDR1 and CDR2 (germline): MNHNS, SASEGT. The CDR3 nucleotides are TGTGCCAGCAGTGAGAGGAGTCGGCGGGACTTTCTTCGGCAGTTCTTC. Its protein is CASSERSRRDFLRQFF.

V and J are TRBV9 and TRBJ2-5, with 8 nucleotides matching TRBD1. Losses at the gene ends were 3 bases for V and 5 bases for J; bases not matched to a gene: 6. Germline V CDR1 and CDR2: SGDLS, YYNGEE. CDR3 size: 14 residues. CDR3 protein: CASSARTGMETQYF. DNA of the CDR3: TGTGCCAGCAGCGCCCGGACAGGGATGGAGACCCAGTACTTC. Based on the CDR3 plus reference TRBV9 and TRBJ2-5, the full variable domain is DSGVTQTPKHLITATGQRVTLRCSPRSGDLSVYWYQQSLDQGLQFLIQYYNGEERAKGNILERFSAQQFPDLHSELNLSSLELGDSALYFCASSARTGMETQYFGPGTRLLVL.

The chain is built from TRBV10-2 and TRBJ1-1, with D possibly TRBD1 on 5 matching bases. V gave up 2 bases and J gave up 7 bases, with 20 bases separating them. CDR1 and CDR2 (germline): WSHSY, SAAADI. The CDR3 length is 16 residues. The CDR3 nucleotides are TGCGCCAGCAGTGAGAGTCCGTTGGGGCAGGCGGGTGAAGCTTTCTTT. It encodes CASSESPLGQAGEAFF.

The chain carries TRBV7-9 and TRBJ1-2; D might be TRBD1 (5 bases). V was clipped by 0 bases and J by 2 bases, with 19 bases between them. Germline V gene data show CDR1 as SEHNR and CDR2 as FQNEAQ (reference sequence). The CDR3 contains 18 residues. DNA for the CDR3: TGTGCCAGCAGCTTAGCCCTTGTGGCGAGGGGCCTGAACTATGGCTACACCTTC. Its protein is CASSLALVARGLNYGYTF.

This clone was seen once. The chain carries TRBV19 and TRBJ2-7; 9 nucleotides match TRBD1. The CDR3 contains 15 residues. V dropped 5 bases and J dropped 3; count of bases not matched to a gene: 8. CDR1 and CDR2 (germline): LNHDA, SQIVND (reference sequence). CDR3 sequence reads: CASSSRGQGYYEQYF. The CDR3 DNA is TGTGCCAGTAGTTCGCGCGGACAGGGGTACTACGAGCAGTACTTC.

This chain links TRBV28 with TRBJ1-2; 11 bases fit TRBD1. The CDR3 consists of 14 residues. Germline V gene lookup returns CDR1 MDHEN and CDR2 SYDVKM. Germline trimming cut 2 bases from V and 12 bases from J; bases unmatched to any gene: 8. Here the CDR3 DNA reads TGTGCCAGCAGTTTAGGACAGGGGGCCGGTGTTAACACCTTC. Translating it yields CASSLGQGAGVNTF.

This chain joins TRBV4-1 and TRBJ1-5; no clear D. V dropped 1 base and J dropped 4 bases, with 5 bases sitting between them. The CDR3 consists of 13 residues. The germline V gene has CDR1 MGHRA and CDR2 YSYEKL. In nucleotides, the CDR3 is TGCGCCAGCAGCCAAGCCTGGAATCAGCCCCAGCATTTT. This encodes CASSQAWNQPQHF.

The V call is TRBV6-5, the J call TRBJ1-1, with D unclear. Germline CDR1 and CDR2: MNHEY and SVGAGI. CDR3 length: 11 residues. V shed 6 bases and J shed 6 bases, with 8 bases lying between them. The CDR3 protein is CASRNGAEAFF. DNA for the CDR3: TGTGCCAGCAGAAATGGGGCTGAAGCTTTCTTT.

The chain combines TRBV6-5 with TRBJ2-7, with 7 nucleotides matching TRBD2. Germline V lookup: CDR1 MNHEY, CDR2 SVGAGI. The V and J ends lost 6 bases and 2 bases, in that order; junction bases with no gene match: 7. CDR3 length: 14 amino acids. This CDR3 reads CASSVLGGTYEQYF. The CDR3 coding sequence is TGTGCCAGCAGCGTGTTGGGGGGGACCTACGAGCAGTACTTC.

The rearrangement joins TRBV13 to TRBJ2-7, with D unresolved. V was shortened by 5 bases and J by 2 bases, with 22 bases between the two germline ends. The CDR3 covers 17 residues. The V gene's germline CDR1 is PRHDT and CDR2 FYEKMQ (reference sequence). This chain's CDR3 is CASSLTNRARGTYEQYF. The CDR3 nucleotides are TGTGCCAGCAGCCTAACTAACCGGGCCCGAGGCACCTACGAGCAGTACTTC.